The clone carrying this T cell receptor (beta chain) was detected ten times or more. Its matching antigen is unknown. TCRdb reprocessed the 5' RACE reads via MiXCR and lists one record per CDR3 protein. In the table there are 100,000 to 150,000 distinct CDR3 sequences, around 9.3% of which are singletons. The sample is drawn from a study of CD8 T cells in ankylosing spondylitis. Regarding the study as a whole: Disease-linked clones were reportedly significantly enriched in matched ankylosing spondylitis synovial fluid.

CDR3 length equals 14 residues. Trimming pared 8 bases from V and 7 bases from J, leaving 17 bases between. The sequenced sample was blood, either unsorted or a sorted T cell fraction (not recorded which). This receptor was identified in a male donor with ankylosing spondylitis or in good health (not recorded which). This rearrangement joins TRBV12-3 or TRBV12-4 to TRBJ1-4; D is perhaps TRBD1 (6 bases). Here the CDR3 DNA reads TGTGCCAGCGCCCGAGGGGGGGGCGGTGAAAAACTGTTTTTT. Residues: CASARGGGGEKLFF.